This T cell receptor beta chain was observed in a study of T-cell reconstitution after alpha-beta-depleted transplantation in children. Overall study findings and caveats: Fresh T-cell production supplied most of the T-cell counts and diversity seen one year after transplant. Surviving recipient cells, namely T cells and thymic progenitors, were the source of high day-60 TCRbeta diversity in some patients. In patients about two months after transplant, alpha-beta T cells reportedly arose from several hundred expanded graft clones.

The CDR3 has 16 residues. From germline, CDR1 is KGHDR and CDR2 SFDVKD. V lost 1 base, J lost 7 bases, and 8 bases stayed unmatched. This clonotype was seen just once. Its matching antigen is unknown. TCRbeta library preparation incorporated unique molecular identifiers. TCRdb passed the PCR reads through MiXCR, listing each CDR3 protein once. The data hold about 6,500 distinct CDR3 sequences, with approximately 11% observed a single time. V usage is TRBV24-1 and J usage is TRBJ2-1, with TRBD1 matching 8 bases. The TCR comes from a child in the first two years of life who had a stem cell transplant for acute myeloid leukemia, so the T cells may come from the graft donor. The sequences come from PBMCs, mostly from graft donor cells, collected 180 days after TCRalphabeta/CD19-depleted stem cell transplant. The CDR3 DNA sequence: TGTGCCACCAGTGATTTAATCCCAGGGGGCGGAAATGAGCAGTTCTTC. Its translation: CATSDLIPGGGNEQFF.